This note documents a single T cell receptor (beta chain) sequence. Its cognate antigen is unknown. The data originate from a study of T-cell memory formation after mild COVID-19. Study-wide background: TCR clusters were mostly confined to one donor each. Study findings and constraints: Mainly in CM and EM were contracting CD4+ clones; CD8+ were in EMRA. Pre-infection memory showed some responding clones, and this suggested that cross-reactive memory joined.

5'RACE with constant-segment primers yielded barcoded, UMI-tagged TCR alpha and TCR beta cDNA libraries. TCRdb re-called the 5' RACE reads with MiXCR, one entry per CDR3 protein. The sample contains approximately 260,000 distinct CDR3 sequences, about a sixth of which appear only once. Trimming cost V 1 base and J 7 bases, with 14 bases left between them. The CDR3 loop spans 14 amino acids. CDR1 and CDR2 from the germline V gene are SGDLS and YYNGEE. The chain employs TRBV9 and TRBJ2-5, with a weak D call TRBD2 (5 bases). This TCR was sampled from a young man who had mild COVID-19 (a few samples of this study predate the infection). Cell type and time point are not known. The sample comprised PBMCs or a T cell subset sorted from them (not recorded which). CDR3 in amino acids: CASSVKLGDGTQYF. Here the CDR3 DNA reads TGTGCCAGCAGCGTAAAACTCGGGGATGGGACCCAGTACTTC. Full variable domain (remainder filled in from reference TRBV9 and TRBJ2-5): DSGVTQTPKHLITATGQRVTLRCSPRSGDLSVYWYQQSLDQGLQFLIQYYNGEERAKGNILERFSAQQFPDLHSELNLSSLELGDSALYFCASSVKLGDGTQYFGPGTRLLVL.